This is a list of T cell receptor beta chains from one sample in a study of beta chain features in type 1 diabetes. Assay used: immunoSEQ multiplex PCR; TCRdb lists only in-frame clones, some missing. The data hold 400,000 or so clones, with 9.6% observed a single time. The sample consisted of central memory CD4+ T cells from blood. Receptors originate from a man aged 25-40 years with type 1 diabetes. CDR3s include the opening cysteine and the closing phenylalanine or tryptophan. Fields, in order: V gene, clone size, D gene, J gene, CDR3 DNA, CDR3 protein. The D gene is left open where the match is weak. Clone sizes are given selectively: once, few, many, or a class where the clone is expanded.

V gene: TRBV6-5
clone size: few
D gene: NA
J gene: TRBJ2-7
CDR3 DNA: TGTGCCAGCACCAGGGGTAGAAGCTCCTACGAGCAGTACTTC
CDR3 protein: CASTRGRSSYEQYF

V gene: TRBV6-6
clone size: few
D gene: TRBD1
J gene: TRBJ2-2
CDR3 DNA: TGTGCCAGCAGGAGGACAGGGGTCAACACCGGGGAGCTGTTTTTT
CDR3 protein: CASRRTGVNTGELFF

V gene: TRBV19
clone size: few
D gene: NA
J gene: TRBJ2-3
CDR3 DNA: TGTGCCAGTAGTGCCCGGGGGGATACGCAGTATTTT
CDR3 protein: CASSARGDTQYF

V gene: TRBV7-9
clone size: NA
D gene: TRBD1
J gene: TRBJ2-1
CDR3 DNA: TGTGCCAGCAGCTTAGTTGGGATAGGACAGGGGTGGGGTGAGCAGTTCTTC
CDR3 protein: CASSLVGIGQGWGEQFF

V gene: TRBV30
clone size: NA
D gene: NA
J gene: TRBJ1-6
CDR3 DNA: TGTGCCTGGAGTGTTTTGGCAAGGAATTCACCCCTCCACTTT
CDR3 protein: CAWSVLARNSPLHF

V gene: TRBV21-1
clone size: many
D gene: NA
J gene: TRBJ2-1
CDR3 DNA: TGTGCCAGCAGCCCCGATAGGACTAGCGGGAGGTACAATGAGCAGTTCTTC
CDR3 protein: CASSPDRTSGRYNEQFF

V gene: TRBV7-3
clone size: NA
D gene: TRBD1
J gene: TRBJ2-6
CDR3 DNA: TGTGCCAGCAGCTTAGGGGACAGGCACATCCTGACTTTC
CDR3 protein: CASSLGDRHILTF

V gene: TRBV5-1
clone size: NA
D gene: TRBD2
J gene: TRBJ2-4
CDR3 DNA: TGCGCCAGCAGCTTGGAGGGAGGGCCAACCCTTAGCATTCAGTACTTC
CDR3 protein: CASSLEGGPTLSIQYF

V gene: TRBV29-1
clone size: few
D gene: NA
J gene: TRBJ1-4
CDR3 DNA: TGCAGCGTACCGACCGGGACCGGCTCCAACCTGTTTTTT
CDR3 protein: CSVPTGTGSNLFF

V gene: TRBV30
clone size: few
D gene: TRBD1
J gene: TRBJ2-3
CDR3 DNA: TGTGCCTGGAGTGGGGGACAGGACCAGTATTTT
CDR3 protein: CAWSGGQDQYF

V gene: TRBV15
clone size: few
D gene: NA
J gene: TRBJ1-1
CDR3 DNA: TGTGCCACCAGCAGAGGGGGGGTAGGTCGAGACACTGAAGCTTTCTTT
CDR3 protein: CATSRGGVGRDTEAFF

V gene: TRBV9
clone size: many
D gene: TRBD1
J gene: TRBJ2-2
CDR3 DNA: TGTGCCAGCAGCGCACTTCCAGGGGGCGACGCCGGGGAGCTGTTTTTT
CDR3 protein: CASSALPGGDAGELFF

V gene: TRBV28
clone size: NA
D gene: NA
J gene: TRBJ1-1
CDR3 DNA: TGTGCCAGCAGTTTGCGGGCCTCACGCACTGAAGCTTTCTTT
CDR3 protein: CASSLRASRTEAFF

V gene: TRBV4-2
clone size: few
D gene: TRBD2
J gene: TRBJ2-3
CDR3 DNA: TGTGCCAGCAGCCAAGGACTAGCGGGAGGTGATGGCACAGATACGCAGTATTTT
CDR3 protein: CASSQGLAGGDGTDTQYF

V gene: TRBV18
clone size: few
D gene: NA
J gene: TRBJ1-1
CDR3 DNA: TGTGCCAGCTCACCAGCAGAATGGACTGAAGCTTTCTTT
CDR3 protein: CASSPAEWTEAFF

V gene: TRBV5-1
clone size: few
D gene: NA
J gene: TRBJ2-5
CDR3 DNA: TGCGCCAGCAGCTTGGGGCCAGTCAGAGAGACCCAGTACTTC
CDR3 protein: CASSLGPVRETQYF

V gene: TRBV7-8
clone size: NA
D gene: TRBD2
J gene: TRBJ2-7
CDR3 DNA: TGTGCCAGCAGCGGGGGAGGGAGCTCCTACGAGCAGTACTTC
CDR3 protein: CASSGGGSSYEQYF

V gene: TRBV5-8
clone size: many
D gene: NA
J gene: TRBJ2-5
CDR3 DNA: TGTGCCAGCAGCATACAGGGTGTGTGGGAGACCCAGTACTTC
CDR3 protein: CASSIQGVWETQYF

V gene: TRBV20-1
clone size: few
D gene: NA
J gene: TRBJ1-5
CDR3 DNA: TGCAGTGCTAGTGTTCTCGGGACAAATCATTTT
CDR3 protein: CSASVLGTNHF

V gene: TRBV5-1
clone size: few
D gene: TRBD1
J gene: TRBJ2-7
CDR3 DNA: TGCGCCAGCAGCACTGGACAGGGAGTCTACGAGCAGTACTTC
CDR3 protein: CASSTGQGVYEQYF

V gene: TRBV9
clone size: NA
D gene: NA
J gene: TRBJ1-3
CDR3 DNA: TGTGCCAGCAGCCGATTCTCACCCGGGGTCGGAAACACCATATATTTT
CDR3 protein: CASSRFSPGVGNTIYF

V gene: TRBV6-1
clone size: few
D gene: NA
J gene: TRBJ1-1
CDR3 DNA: TGTGCCAGCAGTGCCTGGGAGGCGGGTGAAGCTTTCTTT
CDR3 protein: CASSAWEAGEAFF

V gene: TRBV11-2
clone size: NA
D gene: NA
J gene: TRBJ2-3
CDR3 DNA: TGTGCCAGCAGCCGCACGACAGATACGCAGTATTTT
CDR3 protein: CASSRTTDTQYF

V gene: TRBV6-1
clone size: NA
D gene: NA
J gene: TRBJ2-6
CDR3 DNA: TGTGCCATCAGTGAGTCCGGCAGCTCTGGGGCCAACGTCCTGACTTTC
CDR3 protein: CAISESGSSGANVLTF

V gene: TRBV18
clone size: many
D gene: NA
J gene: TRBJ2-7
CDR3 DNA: TGTGCCAGCTCACCACCGCCCCGGGGCTACGAGCAGTACTTC
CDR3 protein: CASSPPPRGYEQYF

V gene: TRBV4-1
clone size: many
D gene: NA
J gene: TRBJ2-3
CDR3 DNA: TGCGCCAGCAGCCAAGAGGAAACAGATACGCAGTATTTT
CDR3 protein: CASSQEETDTQYF

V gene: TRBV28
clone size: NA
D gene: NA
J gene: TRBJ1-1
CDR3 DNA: TGTGCCAGCAGTCCCCCCGTAAATCGGGCGGATGAGAACACTGAAGCTTTCTTT
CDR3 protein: CASSPPVNRADENTEAFF

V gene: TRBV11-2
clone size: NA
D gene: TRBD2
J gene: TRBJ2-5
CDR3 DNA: TGTGCCAGCAGCCGGCGGGGGGAAGAGACCCAGTACTTC
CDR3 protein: CASSRRGEETQYF

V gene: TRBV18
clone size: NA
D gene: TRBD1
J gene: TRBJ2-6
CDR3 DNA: TGTGCCAGCTCGCCGACAGGGGCTGGGGCCAACGTCCTGACTTTC
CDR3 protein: CASSPTGAGANVLTF

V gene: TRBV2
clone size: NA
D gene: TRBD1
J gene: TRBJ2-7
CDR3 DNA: TGTGCCAGCAGGAGAGCTCCGGGACAGAGCTCCTACGAGCAGTACTTC
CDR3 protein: CASRRAPGQSSYEQYF

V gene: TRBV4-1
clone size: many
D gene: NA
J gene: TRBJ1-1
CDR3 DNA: TGCGCCAGCAGCCAATTGAGCCAGATGAACACTGAAGCTTTCTTT
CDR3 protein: CASSQLSQMNTEAFF

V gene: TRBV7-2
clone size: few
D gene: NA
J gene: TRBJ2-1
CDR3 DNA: TGTGCCAGCAGCCTATTAGTTGCGAGGGCGGGTGAGCAGTTCTTC
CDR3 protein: CASSLLVARAGEQFF

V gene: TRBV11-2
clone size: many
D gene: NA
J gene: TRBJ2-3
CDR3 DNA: TGTGCCAGCAGCTTAGGAGGGTCCGGGGATACGCAGTATTTT
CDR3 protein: CASSLGGSGDTQYF

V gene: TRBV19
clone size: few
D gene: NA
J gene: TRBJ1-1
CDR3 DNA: TGTGCCAGTAGTATACAGGTTGACACTGAAGCTTTCTTT
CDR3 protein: CASSIQVDTEAFF

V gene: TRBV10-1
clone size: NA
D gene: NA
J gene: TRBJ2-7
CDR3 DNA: TGCGCCAGCAACCTTCCCCATCCGGAGGGCGAGCAGTACTTC
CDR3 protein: CASNLPHPEGEQYF